The next 19 T cell receptor beta chains were all read from a single sample in a study of cytomegalovirus exposure and HLA in healthy donors. The primer mix had 60 Vbeta and 13 Jbeta primers. Sequenced by immunoSEQ multiplex PCR; TCRdb stores in-frame clones only, minus some. The sample has around 160,000 clones, 75% to 80% seen once. Input material: PBMCs. These receptors came from a woman in her 40s in good health and CMV-seropositive.

The chain employs TRBV7-2 and TRBJ2-7; possible D gene TRBD2, 6 bases. V gave up 1 base and J gave up 4 bases, with 14 bases separating them. CDR1 is SGHTA and CDR2 is FQGNSA in the germline V gene. The CDR3 has 15 amino acids. The CDR3 is CASSLDRDSLYEQYF. CDR3 coding DNA: TGTGCCAGCAGCTTAGATCGGGACTCACTTTACGAGCAGTACTTC.

This chain links TRBV7-9 with TRBJ2-5, with D possibly TRBD2 on 5 matching bases. The V and J ends lost 7 bases and 1 base respectively, with 13 bases between them. The germline V gene encodes CDR1 SEHNR and CDR2 FQNEAQ (reference sequence). This CDR3 is built from 14 residues. CDR3 region: CASIPMGVQETQYF. The CDR3 bases are TGTGCCAGCATTCCCATGGGAGTCCAAGAGACCCAGTACTTC.

The chain joins TRBV15 to TRBJ1-3; D is uncertain. V gave up 3 bases and J gave up 2 bases, with 8 bases separating them. This CDR3 spans 14 amino acids. CDR1 LNHNV and CDR2 YYDKDF come from the germline V gene (reference sequence). The CDR3 spells CATSSPRTGNTIYF. CDR3 DNA sequence: TGTGCCACCAGCAGTCCCAGAACTGGAAACACCATATATTTT.

This chain uses TRBV14 with TRBJ1-2, with 8 bases matching TRBD1. The germline V gene has CDR1 SGHDN and CDR2 FVKESK. The trim removed 0 bases at V and 4 bases at J, leaving 4 bases unmatched. This CDR3 spans 15 amino acids. The CDR3 DNA follows: TGTGCCAGCAGCCAAGATTTCACAGGGGGCTATGGCTACACCTTC. This sequence encodes CASSQDFTGGYGYTF.

The chain has TRBV6-5 and TRBJ1-2, with D possibly matching TRBD1 (6 bases). V shed 4 bases and J shed 7 bases, with 10 bases lying between them. This CDR3 is built from 12 residues. CDR1 is MNHEY and CDR2 is SVGAGI in the germline V gene. The CDR3 DNA follows: TGTGCCAGCAGTTCAGGGGCGACTGGCTACACCTTC. As protein: CASSSGATGYTF.

This clone occurred a few times. The CDR3 region is CASTLAGGWVQNEQFF. CDR3 bases: TGTGCCAGCACCCTAGCGGGGGGGTGGGTTCAAAATGAGCAGTTCTTC. The gene calls are TRBV7-2 and TRBJ2-1; 12 bases are shared with TRBD2. CDR1 and CDR2 (germline): SGHTA, FQGNSA. This CDR3 is 16 amino acids long. V gave up 7 bases and J gave up 7 bases; unmatched junction bases: 11.

V gene TRBV30 combines with J gene TRBJ1-4, with 8 bases that match TRBD1. Trimming at V came to 2 bases and at J to 8 bases, leaving 13 bases not matched to a gene. The length of the CDR3 is 16 residues. The germline CDR1 and CDR2 sequences are GTSNPN and SVGIG (reference sequence). The CDR3 bases are TGTGCCTGGAGTCGCCATGGGGCGGGACAGGTGGAAAAACTGTTTTTT. As protein: CAWSRHGAGQVEKLFF.

The gene calls are TRBV11-3 and TRBJ1-3; a possible D gene is TRBD1 (5 bases). This CDR3 region has 16 residues. Germline CDR1 and CDR2: SGHNT and YENEEA. The V end lost 5 bases, the J end lost 0 bases, and 14 bases lay between the germline ends. CDR3 sequence: CASSPRQGSSGNTIYF. The CDR3 DNA reads TGTGCCAGCAGCCCCAGGCAGGGTTCCTCTGGAAACACCATATATTTT.

V usage is TRBV9 and J usage is TRBJ2-1; TRBD2 matches at 12 bases. J gave up 4 bases and V 4 bases, and 12 bases lay outside the gene matches. This CDR3 is 18 amino acids long. CDR1 and CDR2 from the germline V gene are SGDLS and YYNGEE. The CDR3 coding sequence is TGTGCCAGCAGCCCATTGGGGCTAGCGGGAGGGGCTTACAATGAGCAGTTCTTC. Translation: CASSPLGLAGGAYNEQFF.

The sample holds one count of this clone. This chain links TRBV5-1 with TRBJ1-5; 7 bases line up with TRBD1. This CDR3 contains 15 residues. Trimming removed 0 bases from V and 3 bases from J; junction bases left unmatched: 3. Germline-derived CDR1 and CDR2 are SGHRS and YFSETQ. The CDR3 sequence: CASSLGGTDNQPQHF. The CDR3 coding sequence is TGCGCCAGCAGCTTGGGAGGGACAGACAATCAGCCCCAGCATTTT.

This chain uses TRBV28 with TRBJ1-1; 9 nucleotides match TRBD1. Trimming took 6 bases from V and 5 from J; bases not matched to a gene: 4. The germline V gene has CDR1 MDHEN and CDR2 SYDVKM. The CDR3 covers 13 residues. For the CDR3, the DNA is TGTGCCAGCAGACTGGACAGGGGTACTGAAGCTTTCTTT. Translation: CASRLDRGTEAFF.

The chain combines TRBV5-8 with TRBJ2-7; D possibly corresponds to TRBD2 (6 bases). CDR3 length equals 14 residues. V lost 3 bases to trimming and J lost 2 bases, with 12 bases between them. Germline CDR1 and CDR2: SGHTS and YDEGEE. CDR3 nucleotides: TGTGCCAGCAGCTCGTCAGGGAGGACCTACGAGCAGTACTTC. It specifies CASSSSGRTYEQYF.

In this sample, this clone turned up a few times. The CDR3 nucleotides are TGCGCCAGCAGGGGGGGGCTCCCTTCCTACGAGCAGTACTTC. This encodes CASRGGLPSYEQYF. The chain is built from TRBV5-1 and TRBJ2-7; D is perhaps TRBD2 (7 bases). The ends were cut back, 5 bases at V and 1 base at J, with 13 bases in the middle. The CDR3 runs to 14 residues. Looked up from germline, CDR1 is SGHRS and CDR2 is YFSETQ. Full variable domain (remainder filled in from reference TRBV5-1 and TRBJ2-7): KAGVTQTPRYLIKTRGQQVTLSCSPISGHRSVSWYQQTPGQGLQFLFEYFSETQRNKGNFPGRFSGRQFSNSRSEMNVSTLELGDSALYLCASRGGLPSYEQYFGPGTRLTVT.

The chain is built from TRBV27 and TRBJ2-1; weak D call: TRBD1 (6 bases). V was pared by 5 bases and J by 3 bases, with 14 bases between. The CDR3 is made up of 15 amino acids. CDR1 and CDR2 from the germline V gene are MNHEY and SMNVEV (reference sequence). The CDR3 DNA reads TGTGCCAGCAGTCCCCGGGACACCCTCTACAATGAGCAGTTCTTC. As protein: CASSPRDTLYNEQFF.

J is TRBJ2-5 and V is TRBV7-9; tentatively, D is TRBD2 (5 bases). The V gene's germline CDR1 is SEHNR and CDR2 FQNEAQ (reference sequence). V lost 3 bases to trimming and J lost 3 bases, with 11 bases between them. This CDR3 region has 14 residues. This CDR3 reads CASSLFGLEETQYF. CDR3 DNA: TGTGCCAGCAGCTTGTTCGGACTTGAAGAGACCCAGTACTTC.

The chain uses TRBV6-1 and TRBJ1-4; D perhaps matches TRBD1 (5 bases). V was pared by 3 bases and J by 8 bases, with 10 bases between. Germline V gives CDR1 MNHNS, CDR2 SASEGT. The CDR3 sequence is 13 residues long. This CDR3 is CASSDPAGEKLFF. The CDR3 DNA sequence: TGTGCCAGCAGTGACCCGGCAGGGGAAAAACTGTTTTTT.

The DNA for the CDR3 is TGTGCCAGCAGAGCTAGCGGGGGGTACCAAGAGACCCAGTACTTC. Its translation is CASRASGGYQETQYF. The chain links TRBV28 to TRBJ2-5; 11 bases line up with TRBD2. This CDR3 region has 15 residues. Per germline, CDR1 MDHEN and CDR2 SYDVKM. Trimming cost V 6 bases and J 0 bases; bases outside gene matches: 3. The entire variable domain, with the rest obtained from reference TRBV28 and TRBJ2-5, is as follows: DVKVTQSSRYLVKRTGEKVFLECVQDMDHENMFWYRQDPGLGLRLIYFSYDVKMKEKGDIPEGYSVSREKKERFSLILESASTNQTSMYLCASRASGGYQETQYFGPGTRLLVL.

This chain joins TRBV6-5 and TRBJ2-1; tentatively, D is TRBD2 (7 bases). Trimming removed 6 bases at V and 4 bases at J, with 16 bases between. Germline assignment: CDR1 MNHEY and CDR2 SVGAGI. The CDR3 sequence is 15 residues long. The CDR3 region is CASSFTGGGYNEQFF. The CDR3 DNA follows: TGTGCCAGCAGCTTTACGGGGGGCGGGTACAATGAGCAGTTCTTC.

This clone was seen a handful of times. The chain employs TRBV5-1 and TRBJ2-1; 11 nucleotides agree with TRBD2. Germline loops: CDR1 SGHRS, CDR2 YFSETQ. Trimming at V came to 5 bases and at J to 0 bases, leaving 7 bases not matched to a gene. This CDR3 has 17 residues. DNA for the CDR3: TGCGCCAGCAGGAGGCTAGCGGGAGGCAGCTCCTACAATGAGCAGTTCTTC. It codes for CASRRLAGGSSYNEQFF.